What follows are 6 T cell receptor beta chains derived from one specimen sequenced in a study of CD8 T cells in ankylosing spondylitis. Regarding the study as a whole: Blood of patients with ankylosing spondylitis appeared to be characterized by a TCR beta motif of several highly homologous variants.

TCRdb reanalysed the 5' RACE reads using MiXCR and keeps one entry per CDR3 protein. The sample records a few hundred thousand distinct CDR3 sequences, about 18% being singletons. Which antigens these TCRs recognize remains unknown. Source material: blood, either unsorted or a sorted T cell fraction (not recorded which). The receptor set was obtained from a male donor with ankylosing spondylitis.

This clonotype was detected only a few times. The rearrangement uses TRBV20-1 and TRBJ2-5; 7 positions match TRBD1. This CDR3 spans 15 amino acids. Germline assignment: CDR1 DFQATT and CDR2 SNEGSKA (reference sequence). V shed 3 bases and J 2 bases; nucleotides not matched to a gene: 9. The CDR3: CSASLGGEAQETQYF. CDR3 DNA sequence: TGCAGTGCTAGCCTAGGGGGCGAGGCTCAAGAGACCCAGTACTTC.

This sequence joins TRBV12-3 or TRBV12-4 and TRBJ2-7; 11 positions agree with TRBD2. Trimming removed 6 bases from V and 4 bases from J; junction bases left unmatched: 8. CDR3 length equals 15 residues. CDR3 DNA: TGTGCCAGCAGCGAGACTAGCGGGATTGTATACGAGCAGTACTTC. This codes for CASSETSGIVYEQYF.

The chain couples TRBV3-1 to TRBJ2-5; D uncertain. V lost 4 bases and J lost 0, with 12 bases in between. CDR1 LGHDT and CDR2 YNNKEL come from the germline V gene (reference sequence). CDR3 length equals 15 residues. CDR3 DNA sequence: TGTGCCAGCAGCCTTGGGCCAAGAGACCAAGAGACCCAGTACTTC. Its protein product is CASSLGPRDQETQYF.

This clonotype occurred many times. The chain links TRBV15 to TRBJ2-1, with D possibly matching TRBD1 (5 bases). V was trimmed by 0 bases and J by 5 bases, leaving 17 bases between them. The germline V gene has CDR1 LNHNV and CDR2 YYDKDF (reference sequence). The CDR3 is 17 residues long. The CDR3 sequence is CATSRDKQRGSNNEQFF. The CDR3, as DNA: TGTGCCACCAGCAGAGATAAGCAAAGGGGTTCGAACAATGAGCAGTTCTTC.

This clonotype was seen a handful of times. The chain carries TRBV6-5 and TRBJ1-2; D might be TRBD1 (5 bases). V was clipped by 0 bases and J by 1 base, with 12 bases between them. The germline CDR1 and CDR2 sequences are MNHEY and SVGAGI. The length of the CDR3 is 16 residues. Here the CDR3 DNA reads TGTGCCAGCAGTTACTCTGCCCAACAGGTTAACTATGGCTACACCTTC. Its translation: CASSYSAQQVNYGYTF.

This clonotype was seen a few times. V and J are TRBV29-1 and TRBJ2-7; TRBD2 matches at 13 bases. The CDR3 has 15 amino acids. J gave up 4 bases and V 4 bases, and 7 bases lay outside the gene matches. Germline values: CDR1 SQVTM, CDR2 ANQGSEA. Here the CDR3 DNA reads TGCAGCGTTGTGGGGGGACTAGCGGGATGGTACGAGCAGTACTTC. Amino acids: CSVVGGLAGWYEQYF.